One and the same sample provided the 17 T cell receptor beta chains below, sequenced in a study of radiotherapy plus CTLA-4 blockade in lung cancer. TCRdb's copy holds only in-frame clones and misses some; the assay was immunoSEQ multiplex PCR. The sample includes approximately 97,000 clones, approximately 83% of them seen just once. Sequenced here: peripheral blood, sampled from a patient treated with radiotherapy plus ipilimumab. The receptors come from a human donor with non-small cell lung cancer who had stable disease on radiotherapy plus ipilimumab.

The chain uses TRBV9 and TRBJ2-1; D unresolved. V was shortened by 4 bases and J by 0 bases, with 17 bases between the two germline ends. Germline CDR1 reads SGDLS; CDR2 reads YYNGEE. The CDR3 consists of 17 residues. The CDR3, as DNA: TGTGCCAGCAGCCCTCCAGGACGGGTGAGCTCCTACAATGAGCAGTTCTTC. Encoded protein: CASSPPGRVSSYNEQFF.

The chain carries TRBV7-8 and TRBJ1-5; TRBD1 aligns across 7 bases. CDR3 length equals 15 residues. Germline values: CDR1 SGHVS, CDR2 FQNEAQ. J lost 2 bases, V lost 3 bases, and 4 bases had no gene match. The CDR3 loop reads CASSFTGDGNQPQHF. CDR3 sequence (DNA): TGTGCCAGCAGCTTCACAGGGGATGGCAATCAGCCCCAGCATTTT.

A few counts support this clone. Relative to the germline gene, one junction end is altered; a read error may explain this. The J gene is TRBJ1-2, the V gene TRBV7-8, with unresolved D. CDR1 SGHVS and CDR2 FQNEAQ come from the germline V gene. The CDR3 totals 8 residues. CDR3 residues: CASSPLSF. As DNA, the CDR3 is TGTGCCAGCAGCCCCTTGTCCTTC.

The chain joins TRBV2 to TRBJ2-3; 10 bases match TRBD2. CDR1 and CDR2 from the germline V gene are SNHLY and FYNNEI. Trimming at V came to 6 bases and at J to 2 bases, leaving 2 bases not matched to a gene. The CDR3 spans 14 residues. This chain's CDR3 is CASRLAGNTDTQYF. In nucleotides, the CDR3 is TGTGCCAGCAGACTAGCGGGAAACACAGATACGCAGTATTTT.

The chain combines TRBV2 with TRBJ1-2, with a tentative D call TRBD1 (5 bases). From germline, CDR1 is SNHLY and CDR2 FYNNEI. The ends were cut back, 8 bases at V and 8 bases at J, with 18 bases in the middle. The CDR3 consists of 13 residues. CDR3 coding DNA: TGTGCCAGCGTAGGGACTGCCCATGGCGGCTACACCTTC. This gives the protein CASVGTAHGGYTF.

The chain joins TRBV2 to TRBJ2-1, with D unresolved. This CDR3 region has 13 residues. Germline V gene data show CDR1 as SNHLY and CDR2 as FYNNEI. The V end was cut by 6 bases, the J end by 1 base, with 7 bases between. CDR3 protein: CASSPFSYNEQFF. CDR3 nucleotide sequence: TGTGCCAGCAGCCCTTTTTCCTACAATGAGCAGTTCTTC.

A single count supports this clone. The conserved phenylalanine or tryptophan is not found at the CDR3 terminus, so this likely reflects a read error. The DNA is left out, because the CDR3 cannot be placed on it with certainty; the CDR3 is given as TCRdb lists it. Other nucleotide sequences from this sample produce the same CDR3. The rearrangement uses TRBV7-2 and TRBJ2-2; the table names TRBD2, a call not compared with the DNA. Per the germline V gene, CDR1 is SGHTA and CDR2 is FQGNSA. The CDR3 length is 11 residues, termini included. CDR3 residues: CASSSWGLAGG.

The chain links TRBV7-2 to TRBJ2-1, with 11 bases lining up with TRBD1. The germline V gene has CDR1 SGHTA and CDR2 FQGNSA. Trimming took 5 bases from V and 10 from J; bases not matched to a gene: 10. The CDR3 length is 15 residues. The CDR3 protein is CASSPPRTGGAEQFF. CDR3 nucleotides: TGTGCCAGCAGCCCCCCCAGGACAGGGGGCGCAGAGCAGTTCTTC.

The rearrangement links TRBV27 to TRBJ2-3, with D perhaps matching TRBD1 (6 bases). Germline V CDR1 and CDR2: MNHEY, SMNVEV (reference sequence). The CDR3 is 14 amino acids. V was shortened by 4 bases and J by 0 bases, with 8 bases between the two germline ends. CDR3 nucleotide sequence: TGTGCCAGCAGTTCCACAGGGAGCACAGATACGCAGTATTTT. It encodes CASSSTGSTDTQYF.

This chain joins TRBV11-2 and TRBJ1-2; D call uncertain. Trimming removed 5 bases at V and 12 bases at J, with 13 bases between. The CDR3 extends over 11 amino acids. The germline V gene encodes CDR1 SGHAT and CDR2 FQNNGV. The DNA for the CDR3 is TGTGCCAGCAGCCCTGGAGGCCTGAACACCTTC. As protein: CASSPGGLNTF.

V is TRBV2 and J is TRBJ2-2; TRBD1 agrees at 7 bases. This CDR3 contains 14 residues. The V segment lost 10 bases and the J segment 1 base; nucleotides outside the gene matches: 6. CDR1 and CDR2 from the germline V gene are SNHLY and FYNNEI. CDR3 in amino acids: CAIKDRENTGELFF. The DNA for the CDR3 is TGTGCCATCAAAGACAGGGAGAACACCGGGGAGCTGTTTTTT.

The chain recombines TRBV5-6 with TRBJ2-7; D call uncertain. Looked up from germline, CDR1 is SGHDT and CDR2 is YYEEEE. CDR3 length equals 13 residues. The V and J ends lost 0 bases and 1 base respectively, with 5 bases between them. The DNA for the CDR3 is TGTGCCAGCAGCTTGGGCAGTTCCTACGAGCAGTACTTC. This gives the protein CASSLGSSYEQYF. The full variable domain, its missing parts supplied by reference TRBV5-6 and TRBJ2-7, is DAGVTQSPTHLIKTRGQQVTLRCSPKSGHDTVSWYQQALGQGPQFIFQYYEEEERQRGNFPDRFSGHQFPNYSSELNVNALLLGDSALYLCASSLGSSYEQYFGPGTRLTVT.

The gene calls are TRBV5-4 and TRBJ1-5, with no clear D. Germline V lookup: CDR1 SGHNT, CDR2 YYREEE (reference sequence). CDR3 length equals 13 residues. V was cut by 0 bases and J by 7 bases, with 8 bases left in between. DNA of the CDR3: TGTGCCAGCAGCTTGGGGGGTGACCAGCCCCAGCATTTT. As protein: CASSLGGDQPQHF.

The genes are TRBV7-6 and TRBJ1-5, with TRBD1 identical over 10 bases. Germline loops: CDR1 SGHVS, CDR2 FNYEAQ. Unmatched junction bases numbered 6, after V lost 1 base and J lost 3 bases. This CDR3 comprises 17 residues. The CDR3 nucleotides read TGTGCCAGCAGCTTAGTTTCGGGACAGGGGTTCAATCAGCCCCAGCATTTT. Its protein is CASSLVSGQGFNQPQHF.

The chain couples TRBV6-1 to TRBJ1-4; possibly TRBD1 for D (5 bases). The CDR3 runs 15 residues. The ends were cut back, 9 bases at V and 0 bases at J, with 14 bases in the middle. CDR1 MNHNS and CDR2 SASEGT come from the germline V gene. CDR3 region: CASSDSPATNEKLFF. The CDR3, as DNA: TGTGCCAGTTCCGACAGCCCCGCAACTAATGAAAAACTGTTTTTT.

This clone was picked up one time. This chain links TRBV19 with TRBJ2-5; 9 bases map to TRBD2. The CDR3 covers 16 residues. Germline CDR1 reads LNHDA; CDR2 reads SQIVND (reference sequence). V lost 9 bases, J lost 3 bases, and 14 bases stayed unmatched. CDR3 sequence reads: CASRPQGSGGKETQYF. DNA for the CDR3: TGTGCCAGCCGACCACAGGGAAGCGGGGGGAAAGAGACCCAGTACTTC.

The J gene is TRBJ2-3, the V gene TRBV9; TRBD2 might be the D (6 bases). The CDR3 consists of 13 residues. V lost 6 bases, J lost 7 bases, and 15 bases lay in between. Germline V gives CDR1 SGDLS, CDR2 YYNGEE. The CDR3 DNA sequence: TGTGCCAGCAACGTTGGCGGGGACCATACGCAGTATTTT. This sequence encodes CASNVGGDHTQYF.